One and the same sample provided the 30 T cell receptor beta chains below, sequenced in a study of CD8 T cells in Susac syndrome. Reverse transcription of about 0.5 to 1 ug RNA was carried out with random hexamers. TCRdb reanalysed the immunoSEQ multiplex PCR reads using MiXCR and keeps one entry per CDR3 protein. The top ten hold approximately 0.16% of the sample, which has more than 150,000 distinct CDR3 sequences, roughly 94% seen once. Sequencing used CD8+ T cells from PBMCs. These receptors all stem from a human donor with Susac syndrome.

The V call is TRBV28, the J call TRBJ1-5; D unresolved. CDR1 is MDHEN and CDR2 is SYDVKM in the germline V gene. The V end was cut by 6 bases, the J end by 4 bases, with 13 bases between. The CDR3 extends over 14 amino acids. In DNA, the CDR3 is TGTGCCAGCAGGGAAGCTTATGGGAATCAGCCCCAGCATTTT. Translation gives CASREAYGNQPQHF.

The J gene is TRBJ1-6, the V gene TRBV6-1; perhaps TRBD1 as D (5 bases). CDR3 length: 17 amino acids. The ends were cut back, 6 bases at V and 7 bases at J, with 22 bases in the middle. Germline CDR1 is MNHNS and CDR2 is SASEGT. For the CDR3, the DNA is TGTGCCAGCAGACGGGAGACAGTCCTTCCACCAAATTCACCCCTCCACTTT. Its protein is CASRRETVLPPNSPLHF.

V is TRBV3-1 and J is TRBJ1-1; no clear D. Trimming shortened V by 3 bases and J by 1 base, and 12 bases separated the two germline ends. This CDR3 is built from 15 residues. The germline V gene has CDR1 LGHDT and CDR2 YNNKEL (reference sequence). The CDR3, as DNA: TGTGCCAGCAGCCACCTCGGGAAGGCGAACACTGAAGCTTTCTTT. Translating it yields CASSHLGKANTEAFF.

CDR3 protein: CASSQRQSYEQYF. In DNA form, the CDR3 reads TGTGCCAGCAGCCAAAGACAATCCTACGAGCAGTACTTC. The chain couples TRBV28 to TRBJ2-7, with no clear D. The V end was cut by 6 bases, the J end by 1 base, with 10 bases between. The CDR3 contains 13 residues. The germline V gene has CDR1 MDHEN and CDR2 SYDVKM.

This chain connects TRBV12-3 or TRBV12-4 to TRBJ1-2; D might be TRBD1 (6 bases). The CDR3 runs 13 residues. Trimming removed 3 bases from V and 4 bases from J, with 9 bases in between. The CDR3 region is CASSFRQVYGYTF. The CDR3 bases are TGTGCCAGCAGTTTTCGACAGGTCTATGGCTACACCTTC.

The V gene is TRBV9, the J gene TRBJ1-1, with D possibly TRBD1 on 5 matching bases. CDR3 length: 14 amino acids. CDR1 and CDR2 from the germline V gene are SGDLS and YYNGEE. Trimming cost V 2 bases and J 0 bases, with 8 bases left between them. The CDR3 here is CASSVAQVNTEAFF. The DNA of the CDR3 is TGTGCCAGCAGCGTTGCACAGGTGAACACTGAAGCTTTCTTT.

The CDR3 DNA reads TGTGCCAGCAGCGTATGGGGCGGGGGGTTCCAAGAGACCCAGTACTTC. Translated: CASSVWGGGFQETQYF. The chain carries TRBV9 and TRBJ2-5; 8 bases match TRBD2. This CDR3 contains 16 residues. V gave up 1 base and J gave up 1 base; unmatched junction bases: 6. The germline V gene has CDR1 SGDLS and CDR2 YYNGEE. Filled out from reference TRBV9 and TRBJ2-5, the complete variable domain reads DSGVTQTPKHLITATGQRVTLRCSPRSGDLSVYWYQQSLDQGLQFLIQYYNGEERAKGNILERFSAQQFPDLHSELNLSSLELGDSALYFCASSVWGGGFQETQYFGPGTRLLVL.

The chain recombines TRBV4-2 with TRBJ2-1; the match to TRBD2 covers 13 bases. The CDR3 spans 18 residues. Looked up from germline, CDR1 is LGHNA and CDR2 is YNFKEQ. The junction had 4 bases not matched to a gene; V was cut back by 1 base and J by 1 base. The CDR3 protein is CASSQGGTSGASYNEQFF. In DNA form, the CDR3 reads TGTGCCAGCAGCCAAGGAGGGACTAGCGGGGCGTCCTACAATGAGCAGTTCTTC.

This chain joins TRBV7-9 and TRBJ2-1; D is tentatively TRBD1 or TRBD2 (5 bases each). The V and J ends lost 5 bases and 0 bases respectively, with 17 bases between them. The CDR3 is 17 residues long. Germline CDR1 SEHNR, CDR2 FQNEAQ (reference sequence). Here the CDR3 DNA reads TGTGCCAGCAGCGACTACTCAAGGGGCAGCTCCTACAATGAGCAGTTCTTC. Protein product: CASSDYSRGSSYNEQFF.

The J gene is TRBJ2-7, the V gene TRBV11-2; 7 bases map to TRBD1. CDR1 and CDR2 from the germline V gene are SGHAT and FQNNGV. This CDR3 contains 16 residues. V shed 1 base and J 0 bases; nucleotides not matched to a gene: 6. The CDR3 here is CASSLGTGDVSYEQYF. The CDR3, as DNA: TGTGCCAGCAGCTTAGGTACAGGGGACGTCTCCTACGAGCAGTACTTC.

The chain couples TRBV30 to TRBJ1-2; the match to TRBD1 covers 7 bases. Germline V gives CDR1 GTSNPN, CDR2 SVGIG (reference sequence). The CDR3 consists of 14 residues. Trimming removed 4 bases from V and 2 bases from J; junction bases left unmatched: 7. The CDR3 DNA sequence: TGTGCCTGGACCCCCGGGACAGCGAACTATGGCTACACCTTC. Its translation is CAWTPGTANYGYTF. The full variable domain, in which reference TRBV30 and TRBJ1-2 provide the parts outside the CDR3, is SQTIHQWPATLVQPVGSPLSLECTVEGTSNPNLYWYRQAAGRGLQLLFYSVGIGQISSEVPQNLSASRPQDRQFILSSKKLLLSDSGFYLCAWTPGTANYGYTFGSGTRLTVV.

This sequence joins TRBV2 and TRBJ2-1; 8 bases align to TRBD2. CDR1 is SNHLY, CDR2 FYNNEI, per germline. CDR3 length equals 13 residues. The trim removed 10 bases at V and 9 bases at J, leaving 11 bases unmatched. The CDR3 DNA reads TGTGCCATCCGGGGACTAGTGAAGGGTGAGCAGTTCTTC. Translated: CAIRGLVKGEQFF.

The V call is TRBV28, the J call TRBJ2-3, with 7 bases that match TRBD2. The germline gives CDR1 MDHEN, CDR2 SYDVKM. Trimming cost V 3 bases and J 1 base; bases outside gene matches: 10. The CDR3 length is 17 residues. The chain's CDR3 is CASSFSSGPTRTDTQYF. CDR3 in DNA: TGTGCCAGCAGTTTCTCTAGCGGCCCAACCCGCACAGATACGCAGTATTTT.

The J gene is TRBJ2-1, the V gene TRBV5-4; tentative D call: TRBD1 (6 bases). Germline V lookup: CDR1 SGHNT, CDR2 YYREEE (reference sequence). The CDR3 is made up of 12 amino acids. V was cut by 10 bases and J by 5 bases, with 13 bases left in between. The CDR3 region is CAGQWANNEQFF. The CDR3 DNA sequence: TGTGCCGGACAGTGGGCCAACAATGAGCAGTTCTTC.

The chain combines TRBV4-1 with TRBJ2-1; D call uncertain. CDR1 MGHRA and CDR2 YSYEKL come from the germline V gene. V was shortened by 2 bases and J by 7 bases, with 15 bases between the two germline ends. The CDR3 has 15 residues. The CDR3 spells CASSQSRTASNEQFF. The CDR3 bases are TGCGCCAGCAGCCAATCTCGAACGGCTTCTAATGAGCAGTTCTTC.

V is TRBV27 and J is TRBJ1-1; D is undetermined. This CDR3 spans 13 amino acids. The V end lost 6 bases, the J end lost 0 bases, and 8 bases lay between the germline ends. Germline assignment: CDR1 MNHEY and CDR2 SMNVEV (reference sequence). The CDR3 DNA is TGTGCCAGCAGGCTATATTTGAACACTGAAGCTTTCTTT. Residues: CASRLYLNTEAFF.

This clonotype was counted between two and nine times. The CDR3 DNA follows: TGTGCCAGCAGCTTGGAGGACGCCTGGGAGCAGTACTTC. It translates to CASSLEDAWEQYF. V and J are TRBV5-4 and TRBJ2-7; D call uncertain. The V end was cut by 0 bases, the J end by 7 bases, with 11 bases between. The CDR3 consists of 13 residues. Per germline, CDR1 SGHNT and CDR2 YYREEE (reference sequence). Using reference TRBV5-4 and TRBJ2-7 for the parts outside the CDR3, the full variable domain is ETGVTQSPTHLIKTRGQQVTLRCSSQSGHNTVSWYQQALGQGPQFIFQYYREEENGRGNFPPRFSGLQFPNYSSELNVNALELDDSALYLCASSLEDAWEQYFGPGTRLTVT.

The chain carries TRBV4-1 and TRBJ2-2, with 10 bases aligning to TRBD1. Germline V gives CDR1 MGHRA, CDR2 YSYEKL. CDR3 length: 17 residues. The junction had 11 bases not matched to a gene; V was cut back by 3 bases and J by 7 bases. Written as DNA, the CDR3 is TGCGCCAGCAGCCAGGGAACCGGGACAGGGGTCGACGGGGAGCTGTTTTTT. It yields the protein CASSQGTGTGVDGELFF.

V gene TRBV3-1 combines with J gene TRBJ1-1; D uncertain. Germline CDR1 reads LGHDT; CDR2 reads YNNKEL (reference sequence). V was pared by 1 base and J by 0 bases, with 12 bases between. CDR3 length equals 16 residues. CDR3 nucleotides: TGTGCCAGCAGCCAAGGGGTGAAAGCTATGAACACTGAAGCTTTCTTT. This sequence encodes CASSQGVKAMNTEAFF.

The rearrangement uses TRBV29-1 and TRBJ2-1, with D possibly TRBD2 on 6 matching bases. The CDR3 covers 13 residues. Trimming shortened V by 6 bases and J by 6 bases, and 15 bases separated the two germline ends. Looked up from germline, CDR1 is SQVTM and CDR2 is ANQGSEA. The CDR3 bases are TGCAGCGTGGAGACTACTAGCCTCAATGAGCAGTTCTTC. This sequence encodes CSVETTSLNEQFF.

The V call is TRBV7-9, the J call TRBJ2-6, with 7 nucleotides matching TRBD1. From germline, CDR1 is SEHNR and CDR2 FQNEAQ (reference sequence). Losses at the gene ends were 5 bases for V and 4 bases for J; bases not matched to a gene: 2. CDR3 length: 14 amino acids. CDR3 loop: CASSRTGGANVLTF. Written as DNA, the CDR3 is TGTGCCAGCAGCCGGACAGGCGGGGCCAACGTCCTGACTTTC. The full variable domain, completed using reference TRBV7-9 and TRBJ2-6, is DTGVSQNPRHKITKRGQNVTFRCDPISEHNRLYWYRQTLGQGPEFLTYFQNEAQLEKSRLLSDRFSAERPKGSFSTLEIQRTEQGDSAMYLCASSRTGGANVLTFGAGSRLTVL.

The chain couples TRBV5-4 to TRBJ2-3; D is uncertain. The V end was cut by 3 bases, the J end by 3 bases, with 11 bases between. This CDR3 is 14 amino acids long. Germline V gene lookup returns CDR1 SGHNT and CDR2 YYREEE (reference sequence). CDR3 sequence reads: CASSSTGLTDTQYF. In nucleotides, the CDR3 is TGTGCCAGCAGCTCGACTGGGTTAACAGATACGCAGTATTTT.

J is TRBJ2-4 and V is TRBV12-3 or TRBV12-4; D is undetermined. The CDR3 covers 14 residues. With 7 bases removed from V and 2 bases from J, the gap between germline ends came to 12 bases. For the CDR3, the DNA is TGTGCCAGCACCCGGACGGAGACCAAAAACATTCAGTACTTC. Its protein product is CASTRTETKNIQYF.

J is TRBJ1-4 and V is TRBV9, with 7 bases identical to TRBD1. Germline CDR1 reads SGDLS; CDR2 reads YYNGEE. This CDR3 region has 14 residues. V shed 0 bases and J 7 bases; nucleotides not matched to a gene: 3. CDR3 in DNA: TGTGCCAGCAGCGTAGGAGACAGGGTTGAAAAACTGTTTTTT. Protein product: CASSVGDRVEKLFF. Full variable domain (remainder filled in from reference TRBV9 and TRBJ1-4): DSGVTQTPKHLITATGQRVTLRCSPRSGDLSVYWYQQSLDQGLQFLIQYYNGEERAKGNILERFSAQQFPDLHSELNLSSLELGDSALYFCASSVGDRVEKLFFGSGTQLSVL.

This sequence joins TRBV5-1 and TRBJ2-7; 11 bases line up with TRBD1. Germline V gene lookup returns CDR1 SGHRS and CDR2 YFSETQ. This CDR3 is 14 amino acids long. Trimming cost V 5 bases and J 6 bases; bases outside gene matches: 7. This chain's CDR3 is CASRTDRGHPEQYF. The CDR3 DNA is TGCGCCAGCAGGACGGACAGGGGGCATCCCGAGCAGTACTTC.

The chain is built from TRBV9 and TRBJ1-1; D unresolved. The CDR3 loop spans 14 amino acids. Trimming stripped 4 bases from V and 2 bases from J, with 12 bases between. The germline gives CDR1 SGDLS, CDR2 YYNGEE. CDR3 region: CASSLRGINTEAFF. CDR3 coding DNA: TGTGCCAGCAGCCTCCGTGGAATAAACACTGAAGCTTTCTTT.

The rearrangement joins TRBV12-3 or TRBV12-4 to TRBJ2-3, with TRBD1 identical over 12 bases. CDR3 size: 17 residues. V lost 7 bases, J lost 2 bases, and 10 bases stayed unmatched. In nucleotides, the CDR3 is TGTGCCAGCACCACGAGGGGACAGGGGGCGCACACAGATACGCAGTATTTT. Its protein product is CASTTRGQGAHTDTQYF.

The chain links TRBV4-2 to TRBJ1-1; the D is unclear. V lost 0 bases and J 6 bases, leaving 11 bases between the germline ends. In germline, CDR1 is LGHNA, CDR2 YNFKEQ. The CDR3 totals 14 residues. The CDR3 nucleotides are TGTGCCAGCAGCCAAGAGCCAGGTACGGCTGAAGCTTTCTTT. Encoded protein: CASSQEPGTAEAFF.

The chain links TRBV9 to TRBJ2-3, with D uncertain. Germline V gene lookup returns CDR1 SGDLS and CDR2 YYNGEE. V was clipped by 2 bases and J by 0 bases, with 13 bases between them. The CDR3 contains 16 residues. As DNA, the CDR3 is TGTGCCAGCAGCGTCGGCAGCACACCAAGCACAGATACGCAGTATTTT. Its protein is CASSVGSTPSTDTQYF.

The gene calls are TRBV3-1 and TRBJ2-5, with 7 nucleotides matching TRBD1. The CDR3 extends over 14 amino acids. From germline, CDR1 is LGHDT and CDR2 YNNKEL (reference sequence). The V segment lost 2 bases and the J segment 6 bases; nucleotides outside the gene matches: 6. The CDR3 spells CASSQPGGRKTQYF. The CDR3 bases are TGTGCCAGCAGCCAACCAGGGGGAAGAAAGACCCAGTACTTC.